This TCR beta chain appears in the sequencing data of a study of cytomegalovirus exposure and HLA in healthy donors. Study findings and constraints: Links to common viral pathogens appeared, in a later analysis, for several of the most significant clusters. As immune exposure information, only CMV serostatus was available. In a later analysis, TCR association rates varied by HLA locus: DRB1 most, HLA-C fewest.

Regarding this clone: What it recognizes is unknown.

Germline V lookup: CDR1 SGHDT, CDR2 YYEEEE. CDR3 size: 14 residues. Trimming stripped 4 bases from V and 6 bases from J, with 14 bases between. PCR used 60 Vbeta primers and 13 Jbeta primers. The table came from immunoSEQ multiplex PCR; TCRdb's copy has only in-frame clones and leaves some out. The repertoire holds around 100,000 clones, with approximately 81% as singletons. The source of this sequence is a woman in her 70s in good health and CMV-seropositive. Source material: PBMCs. This chain joins TRBV5-6 and TRBJ1-5, with unresolved D. The CDR3 DNA reads TGTGCCAGCAGCCGGGCCGGGGTTAGTCAGCCCCAGCATTTT. Protein: CASSRAGVSQPQHF.